These 14 T cell receptor beta chains originate from one sample sequenced in a study of blood T cell repertoires in COVID-19. TCRdb keeps only in-frame clones here, not all; method: immunoSEQ multiplex PCR. In the table there are about 190,000 clones, approximately 81% of which are singletons. The sequenced sample was peripheral blood. The receptor source for this set is a human donor in a cohort sampled during active COVID-19.

The chain links TRBV20-1 to TRBJ1-1; D gene ambiguous. The CDR3 is 11 amino acids. Germline V gives CDR1 DFQATT, CDR2 SNEGSKA (reference sequence). V was cut by 6 bases and J by 1 base, with 6 bases left in between. The DNA for the CDR3 is TGCAGTGCCCGGGGGAACACTGAAGCTTTCTTT. This gives the protein CSARGNTEAFF.

The V and J genes are TRBV7-8 and TRBJ2-1; the match to TRBD2 covers 8 bases. The germline V gene encodes CDR1 SGHVS and CDR2 FQNEAQ. The CDR3 contains 15 residues. The V segment lost 1 base and the J segment 9 bases; nucleotides outside the gene matches: 8. The CDR3 sequence is CASSLVSGSSGEQFF. Written as DNA, the CDR3 is TGTGCCAGCAGCTTAGTGAGCGGGAGTAGTGGTGAGCAGTTCTTC.

This clone came up once. V is TRBV3-1 (or the pseudogene TRBV3-2) and J is TRBJ2-1, with TRBD2 matching 11 bases. Germline V gene data show CDR1 as LGHDT and CDR2 as YNNKEL (reference sequence). The CDR3 totals 14 residues. J lost 9 bases, V lost 3 bases, and 4 bases had no gene match. CDR3 protein: CASSQGLAGGEQFF. The CDR3, as DNA: TGTGCCAGCAGCCAGGGCCTAGCGGGAGGTGAGCAGTTCTTC.

V and J are TRBV5-4 and TRBJ2-5, with 9 nucleotides matching TRBD1. Germline V gives CDR1 SGHNT, CDR2 YYREEE (reference sequence). The CDR3 sequence is 15 residues long. V shed 4 bases, J shed 6 bases, and the junction held 10 bases outside the gene matches. CDR3 nucleotide sequence: TGTGCCAGCAGCCACTCTGGGACAGGGAGGAAGACCCAGTACTTC. Translating it yields CASSHSGTGRKTQYF. The full variable domain, with the rest looked up from reference TRBV5-4 and TRBJ2-5, is ETGVTQSPTHLIKTRGQQVTLRCSSQSGHNTVSWYQQALGQGPQFIFQYYREEENGRGNFPPRFSGLQFPNYSSELNVNALELDDSALYLCASSHSGTGRKTQYFGPGTRLLVL.

The chain employs TRBV6-5 and TRBJ1-1; 8 bases line up with TRBD1. The germline V gene encodes CDR1 MNHEY and CDR2 SVGAGI. The CDR3 covers 14 residues. J was trimmed by 0 bases and V by 6 bases; bases with no gene match: 3. CDR3 in amino acids: CASSRQGMNTEAFF. In DNA form, the CDR3 reads TGTGCCAGCAGCAGACAGGGGATGAACACTGAAGCTTTCTTT.

V and J are TRBV2 and TRBJ1-2; tentative D call: TRBD1 (6 bases). The germline V gene has CDR1 SNHLY and CDR2 FYNNEI. The V gene lost 4 bases and the J gene lost 0 bases, with 18 bases spanning the gap. This CDR3 contains 17 residues. CDR3 protein: CASSAPPGVPTNYGYTF. DNA of the CDR3: TGTGCCAGCAGTGCCCCCCCAGGGGTGCCTACTAACTATGGCTACACCTTC.

The chain links TRBV7-9 to TRBJ2-1; D might be TRBD1 (5 bases). The CDR3 length is 16 residues. Germline V gene data show CDR1 as SEHNR and CDR2 as FQNEAQ (reference sequence). V shed 7 bases and J shed 0 bases, with 16 bases lying between them. The CDR3, as DNA: TGTGCCAGCACCCTTGGGGCATCTAGCTCCTACAATGAGCAGTTCTTC. Translated, it gives CASTLGASSSYNEQFF. Filled out from reference TRBV7-9 and TRBJ2-1, the complete variable domain reads DTGVSQNPRHKITKRGQNVTFRCDPISEHNRLYWYRQTLGQGPEFLTYFQNEAQLEKSRLLSDRFSAERPKGSFSTLEIQRTEQGDSAMYLCASTLGASSSYNEQFFGPGTRLTVL.

V and J are TRBV28 and TRBJ2-7, with TRBD2 matching 14 bases. CDR3 length equals 18 residues. Losses at the gene ends were 6 bases for V and 5 bases for J; bases not matched to a gene: 15. The germline gives CDR1 MDHEN, CDR2 SYDVKM. The DNA for the CDR3 is TGTGCCAGCAGCCCTAATATCGGACTAGCGGGAGGACTCCACGAGCAGTACTTC. This translates into CASSPNIGLAGGLHEQYF. The whole variable domain, remainder taken from reference TRBV28 and TRBJ2-7, is DVKVTQSSRYLVKRTGEKVFLECVQDMDHENMFWYRQDPGLGLRLIYFSYDVKMKEKGDIPEGYSVSREKKERFSLILESASTNQTSMYLCASSPNIGLAGGLHEQYFGPGTRLTVT.

The rearrangement joins TRBV24-1 to TRBJ1-2; no firm D call. The germline V gene has CDR1 KGHDR and CDR2 SFDVKD. The CDR3 totals 13 residues. V shed 2 bases and J shed 3 bases, with 6 bases lying between them. CDR3 in DNA: TGTGCCACCAGTGATTCCCAGTACTATGGCTACACCTTC. Amino acid sequence: CATSDSQYYGYTF.

The chain is built from TRBV4-2 and TRBJ2-3, with 9 bases matching TRBD2. V shed 4 bases, J shed 2 bases, and the junction held 10 bases outside the gene matches. CDR1 and CDR2 from the germline V gene are LGHNA and YNFKEQ. This CDR3 has 17 residues. The chain's CDR3 is CASSLTALAGHTDTQYF. The CDR3 nucleotides are TGTGCCAGCAGCCTAACAGCCCTAGCGGGGCACACAGATACGCAGTATTTT.

The V call is TRBV10-3, the J call TRBJ2-5, with 10 bases fitting TRBD2. Trimming at V came to 6 bases and at J to 0 bases, leaving 4 bases not matched to a gene. The CDR3 consists of 15 residues. CDR1 is ENHRY and CDR2 is SYGVKD in the germline V gene. CDR3: CAIRDSGGNQETQYF. The CDR3 nucleotides are TGTGCCATCAGGGATAGCGGGGGGAACCAAGAGACCCAGTACTTC.

The chain combines TRBV6-5 with TRBJ1-6; D perhaps matches TRBD1 (6 bases). Germline V gene lookup returns CDR1 MNHEY and CDR2 SVGAGI. This CDR3 is 14 amino acids long. Between the trimmed V and J ends, which lost 10 bases and 3 bases, there was a span of 13 bases. CDR3: CATADSHYNSPLHF. DNA of the CDR3: TGTGCCACCGCGGACAGCCACTATAATTCACCCCTCCACTTT.

The chain couples TRBV11-2 to TRBJ2-1; TRBD2 might be the D (6 bases). Germline CDR1 reads SGHAT; CDR2 reads FQNNGV. CDR3 size: 18 residues. V shed 2 bases and J shed 1 base, with 18 bases lying between them. CDR3 nucleotide sequence: TGTGCCAGCAGCTTACCGGGGGTGCATTCGGGTTCCTACAATGAGCAGTTCTTC. Translation gives CASSLPGVHSGSYNEQFF.

The chain links TRBV3-1 (or the pseudogene TRBV3-2) to TRBJ2-3; 7 bases are shared with TRBD1. The CDR3 spans 17 residues. Germline-derived CDR1 and CDR2 are LGHDT and YNNKEL (reference sequence). V lost 2 bases and J lost 3; bases outside the gene matches: 11. The CDR3 DNA reads as TGTGCCAGCAGCCAACCCCGTACAGGGGTCCCTACAGATACGCAGTATTTT. Protein: CASSQPRTGVPTDTQYF.